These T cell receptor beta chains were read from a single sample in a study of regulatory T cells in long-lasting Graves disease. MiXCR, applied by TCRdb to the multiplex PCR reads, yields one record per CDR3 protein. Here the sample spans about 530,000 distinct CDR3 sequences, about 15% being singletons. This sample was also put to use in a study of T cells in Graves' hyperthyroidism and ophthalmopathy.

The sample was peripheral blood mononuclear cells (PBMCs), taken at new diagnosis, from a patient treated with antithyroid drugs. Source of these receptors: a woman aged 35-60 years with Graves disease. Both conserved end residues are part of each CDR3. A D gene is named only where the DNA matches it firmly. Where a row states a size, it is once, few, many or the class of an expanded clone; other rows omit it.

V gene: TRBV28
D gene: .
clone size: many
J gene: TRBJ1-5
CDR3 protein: CASSLYHNLRGNQPQHF
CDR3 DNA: TGTGCCAGCAGTTTATACCACAACCTGAGGGGCAATCAGCCCCAGCATTTT

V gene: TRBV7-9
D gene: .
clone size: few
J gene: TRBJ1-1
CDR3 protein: CAGLARGEAFF
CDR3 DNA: TGTGCCGGCCTGGCCCGGGGTGAAGCTTTCTTT

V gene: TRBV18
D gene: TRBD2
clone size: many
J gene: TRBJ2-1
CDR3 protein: CASSPSSGGNSEQFF
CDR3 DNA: TGTGCCAGCTCACCTTCCAGCGGGGGAAATAGTGAGCAGTTCTTC

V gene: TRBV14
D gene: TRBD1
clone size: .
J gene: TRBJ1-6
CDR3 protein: CASSRGPGQDSPLHF
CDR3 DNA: TGTGCCAGCAGCAGAGGCCCGGGACAGGATTCACCCCTCCACTTT

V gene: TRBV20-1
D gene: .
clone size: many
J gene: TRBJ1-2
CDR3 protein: CSASDSGSYGYTF
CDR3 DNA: TGCAGTGCTAGTGATTCAGGATCCTATGGCTACACCTTC

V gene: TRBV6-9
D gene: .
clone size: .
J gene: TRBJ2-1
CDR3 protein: CASSYSMGGDSEQFF
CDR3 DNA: TGTGCCAGCAGTTACTCCATGGGAGGGGACAGTGAGCAGTTCTTC

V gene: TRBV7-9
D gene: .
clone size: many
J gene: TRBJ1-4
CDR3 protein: CASSLWAGFGELFF
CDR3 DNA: TGTGCCAGCAGCTTGTGGGCAGGGTTTGGTGAACTGTTTTTT

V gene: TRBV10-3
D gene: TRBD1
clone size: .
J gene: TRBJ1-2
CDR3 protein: CAISDQGTDIWGYTF
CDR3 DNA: TGTGCCATCAGTGACCAAGGGACAGACATTTGGGGCTACACCTTC

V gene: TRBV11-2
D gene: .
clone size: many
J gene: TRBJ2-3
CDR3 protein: CASSPMRGVSTDTQYF
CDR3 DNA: TGTGCCAGCAGCCCAATGAGGGGGGTTAGCACAGATACGCAGTATTTT

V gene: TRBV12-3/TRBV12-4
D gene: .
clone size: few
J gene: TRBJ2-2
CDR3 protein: CATGGRESTGELFF
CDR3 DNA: TGTGCCACCGGGGGTAGAGAGAGCACCGGGGAGCTGTTTTTT

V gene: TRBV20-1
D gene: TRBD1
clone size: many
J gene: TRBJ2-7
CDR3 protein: CSASSGTGGPYEQYF
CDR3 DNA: TGCAGTGCTTCCTCCGGGACAGGGGGCCCCTACGAGCAGTACTTC

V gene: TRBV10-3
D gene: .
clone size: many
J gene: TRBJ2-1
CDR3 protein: CAITRGTYNEQFF
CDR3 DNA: TGTGCCATCACCAGGGGAACCTACAATGAGCAGTTCTTC

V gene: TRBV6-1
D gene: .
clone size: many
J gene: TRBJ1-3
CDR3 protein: CASVGKRDSSGNTIYF
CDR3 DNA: TGTGCCAGCGTGGGAAAGAGGGACTCATCTGGAAACACCATATATTTT

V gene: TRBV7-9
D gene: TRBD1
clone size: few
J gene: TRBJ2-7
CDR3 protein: CASSTTGGPYEQYF
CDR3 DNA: TGTGCCAGCAGTACGACAGGGGGACCCTACGAGCAGTACTTC

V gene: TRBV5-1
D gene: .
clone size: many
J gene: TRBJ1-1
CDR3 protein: CASSPQGSGTEAFF
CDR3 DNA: TGTGCCAGCAGCCCGCAGGGCTCTGGCACTGAAGCTTTCTTT

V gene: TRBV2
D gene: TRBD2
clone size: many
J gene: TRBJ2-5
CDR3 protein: CASLAGGTQYF
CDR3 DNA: TGTGCCAGCCTCGCGGGGGGGACCCAGTACTTC

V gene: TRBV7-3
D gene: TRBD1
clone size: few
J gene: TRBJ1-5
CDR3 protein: CASSSTLISDRGYNQPQHF
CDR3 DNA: TGTGCCAGCAGTTCTACCCTAATATCGGACAGGGGGTACAATCAGCCCCAGCATTTT

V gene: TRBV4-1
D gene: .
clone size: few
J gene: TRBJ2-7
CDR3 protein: CASSQEGTRSYEQYF
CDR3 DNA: TGCGCCAGCAGCCAAGAGGGAACTAGAAGTTACGAGCAGTACTTC

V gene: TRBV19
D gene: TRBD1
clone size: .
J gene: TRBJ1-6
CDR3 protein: CASTGTAHSPLHF
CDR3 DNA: TGTGCCAGCACCGGGACAGCTCATTCACCCCTCCACTTT

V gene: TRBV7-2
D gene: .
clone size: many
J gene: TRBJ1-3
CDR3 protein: CASSLASTGRNTIYF
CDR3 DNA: TGTGCCAGCAGCTTAGCATCGACAGGAAGAAACACCATATATTTT

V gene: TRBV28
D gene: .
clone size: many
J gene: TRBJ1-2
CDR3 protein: CASSLLGGANYGYTF
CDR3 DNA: TGTGCCAGCAGTTTATTGGGGGGAGCTAACTATGGCTACACCTTC

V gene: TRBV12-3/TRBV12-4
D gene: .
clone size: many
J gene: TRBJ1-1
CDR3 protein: CASSRAEAFF
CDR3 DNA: TGTGCCAGCAGTCGAGCTGAAGCTTTCTTT

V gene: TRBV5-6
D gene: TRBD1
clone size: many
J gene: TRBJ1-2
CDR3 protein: CASIGTGNRYGYTF
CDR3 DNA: TGTGCCAGCATCGGGACAGGGAATCGCTATGGCTACACCTTC

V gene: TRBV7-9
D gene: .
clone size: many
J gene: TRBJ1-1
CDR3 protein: CASSLDGTMTEAFF
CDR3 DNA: TGTGCCAGCAGCTTAGACGGGACGATGACTGAAGCTTTCTTT

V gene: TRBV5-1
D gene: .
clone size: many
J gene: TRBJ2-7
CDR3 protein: CASSWGDGDYEQYF
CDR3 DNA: TGCGCCAGCAGCTGGGGGGACGGAGACTACGAGCAGTACTTC

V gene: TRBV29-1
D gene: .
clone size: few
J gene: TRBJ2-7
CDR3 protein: CSVEGPPSYEQYF
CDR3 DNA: TGCAGCGTCGAGGGACCTCCCTCCTACGAGCAGTACTTC

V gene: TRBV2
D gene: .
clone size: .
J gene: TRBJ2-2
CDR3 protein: CASSQQGPNTGELFF
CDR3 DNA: TGTGCCAGCAGTCAACAGGGACCGAACACCGGGGAGCTGTTTTTT

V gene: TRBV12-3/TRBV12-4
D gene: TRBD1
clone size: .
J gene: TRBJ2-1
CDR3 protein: CASSLQGSNEQFF
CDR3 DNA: TGTGCCAGCAGTCTACAGGGGAGCAATGAGCAGTTCTTC